This T cell receptor (beta chain) emerged from a study of cytomegalovirus exposure and HLA in healthy donors. Profiling relied on immunoSEQ multiplex PCR, and the TCRdb table lists in-frame clones only, not all of them. Of some 350,000 clones listed, roughly nine tenths are singletons. There are a few counts of this clone. The trim removed 6 bases at V and 8 bases at J, leaving 6 bases unmatched. The CDR3 covers 13 residues. Germline loops: CDR1 SGHRS, CDR2 YFSETQ. The sample consisted of PBMCs. The origin of this receptor is a woman younger than 45 in good health and CMV-seropositive. The chain recombines TRBV5-1 with TRBJ1-4, with 8 bases fitting TRBD1. CDR3 region: CASTMTGEEKLFF. DNA for the CDR3: TGCGCCAGCACCATGACAGGGGAGGAAAAACTGTTTTTT.